The text below deals with one TCR beta chain. Authors' methods: Researchers report that nucleated cell counts were estimated from reference gene primer amplification. Some clones are missing from TCRdb's copy, which holds only in-frame ones; the method was immunoSEQ multiplex PCR. That table supplies the V and J calls and clone size; D and trimming were determined from the DNA. The sample lists 110,000 or so clones, more than 80% occurring once. Germline lookup yields CDR1 SGHDN and CDR2 FVKESK. Trimming removed 5 bases at V and 8 bases at J, with 13 bases between. The CDR3 has 13 residues. The data belong to a study of blood T cell repertoires in COVID-19. The overall study: Samples taken during acute and convalescent COVID-19 were collected in the United States, Italy and Spain. PBMCs, B-cell-depleted T cells, or T cells were the source of the cDNA or gDNA that made up the material.

The clonotype comes from a woman aged 45-60 years with acute or convalescent COVID-19. The chain joins TRBV14 to TRBJ2-1; no definite D call. The sample consisted of peripheral blood. CDR3 region: CASSLSRVHEQFF. The DNA of the CDR3 is TGTGCCAGCAGCTTGAGTCGGGTCCATGAGCAGTTCTTC.